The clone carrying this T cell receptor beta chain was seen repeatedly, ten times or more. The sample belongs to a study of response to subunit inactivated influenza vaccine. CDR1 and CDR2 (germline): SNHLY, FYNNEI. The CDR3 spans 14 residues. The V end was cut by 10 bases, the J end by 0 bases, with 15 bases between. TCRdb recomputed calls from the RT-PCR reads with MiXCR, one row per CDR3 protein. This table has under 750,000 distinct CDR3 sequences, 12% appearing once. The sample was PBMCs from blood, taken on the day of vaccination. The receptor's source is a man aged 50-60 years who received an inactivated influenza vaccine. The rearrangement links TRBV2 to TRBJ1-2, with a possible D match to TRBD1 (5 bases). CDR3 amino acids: CATQSGRPNYGYTF. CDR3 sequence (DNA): TGTGCCACGCAGTCAGGGAGGCCTAACTATGGCTACACCTTC.